Listed below are T cell receptor beta chains from one sample, sequenced in a study of shared clonotypes between healthy human individuals. Assay used: immunoSEQ multiplex PCR; TCRdb lists only in-frame clones, some missing. The sample yields over 400,000 clones, around 96% seen once. The sample consisted of naive CD4+ T cells sorted from blood. The receptors here all came from a woman aged 25 to 39 in good health. Each CDR3 is given with its conserved first and last residue. Each record gives: clone size, D gene, V gene, J gene, CDR3 DNA, CDR3 protein. The D gene is left open where the match is weak. Some rows have no size entry. The others give once, few or many, or a class for an expanded clone.

>once|NA|TRBV29-1|TRBJ2-7
TGCAGCGCTGGGGGGGGCAGCCTCGAGCAGTACTTC
CSAGGGSLEQYF
>NA|TRBD1|TRBV5-4|TRBJ1-4
TGTGCCAGCAGCAAACAGGGGGCGCAGGGTGAAAAACTGTTTTTT
CASSKQGAQGEKLFF
>NA|NA|TRBV6-5|TRBJ2-7
TGTGCCGTTCGGGCGAGCTCCTACGAGCAGTACTTC
CAVRASSYEQYF
>NA|NA|TRBV4-1|TRBJ1-1
TGCGCCAGCAGCCAAGGGGCGGGGATAGTCACTGAAGCTTTCTTT
CASSQGAGIVTEAFF
>NA|NA|TRBV19|TRBJ1-2
TGTGCCAGTAGTACCCCGACAGGTTGGAACTATGGCTACACCTTC
CASSTPTGWNYGYTF
>NA|NA|TRBV7-9|TRBJ2-7
TGTGCCAGCAGCAAAGGGGGAACCTACGAGCAGTACTTC
CASSKGGTYEQYF
>once|NA|TRBV5-1|TRBJ1-1
TGCGCCAGCAGCTTGGAAGAGGACACTGAAGCTTTCTTT
CASSLEEDTEAFF
>NA|NA|TRBV27|TRBJ2-6
TGTGCCAACAGGGACACCCTCTCTGGGGCCAACGTCCTGACTTTC
CANRDTLSGANVLTF
>once|TRBD2|TRBV10-3|TRBJ2-7
TGTGCCATCAGTGACGGCGGGAGCTACGAGCAGTACTTC
CAISDGGSYEQYF
>NA|NA|TRBV18|TRBJ2-5
TGTGCCAGCTCACCAACAGGGCAAGAGACCCAGTACTTC
CASSPTGQETQYF
>NA|NA|TRBV6-6|TRBJ2-1
TGTGCCACAAGGGAGGGGGGCTACAATGAGCAGTTCTTC
CATREGGYNEQFF
>NA|NA|TRBV18|TRBJ1-1
TGTGCCAGCTCACCAGACGGACAGAATGAAGCTTTCTTT
CASSPDGQNEAFF
>NA|NA|TRBV6-1|TRBJ1-4
TGTGCCAGCAGTGCTGCTGTTGCAACTAATGAAAAACTGTTTTTT
CASSAAVATNEKLFF
>NA|NA|TRBV2|TRBJ1-1
TGTGCCAGCAGTGTCCTACCCCAGGGGACTGAAGCTTTCTTT
CASSVLPQGTEAFF
>NA|TRBD2|TRBV4-1|TRBJ2-3
TGCGCCAGCAGCCACCTACTAGCGGGAGTGGGAGATACGCAGTATTTT
CASSHLLAGVGDTQYF
>once|TRBD1|TRBV28|TRBJ2-7
TGTGCCAGCAGTTTATCGGGACAGCCCTACGAGCAGTACTTC
CASSLSGQPYEQYF
>NA|NA|TRBV18|TRBJ1-3
TGTGCCAGCTCACCAGGCAGCGGCTCTGGAAACACCATATATTTT
CASSPGSGSGNTIYF
>NA|TRBD2|TRBV15|TRBJ2-7
TGTGCCACCAGCACCTCCCGACGCGGGAGCTTAGACGAGCAGTACTTC
CATSTSRRGSLDEQYF
>NA|TRBD2|TRBV5-1|TRBJ2-7
TGCGCCAGCAGCGGCGGAGCCGCTAGCGGTGCCTACGAGCAGTACTTC
CASSGGAASGAYEQYF
>NA|NA|TRBV29-1|TRBJ2-3
TGCAGCGTTGAAGGGTCCCGCGAGGAAGATACGCAGTATTTT
CSVEGSREEDTQYF
>NA|TRBD2|TRBV19|TRBJ2-7
TGTGCCAGTAGTATCCTAGCGGGGAGCTCCTACGAGCAGTACTTC
CASSILAGSSYEQYF
>NA|NA|TRBV6-1|TRBJ2-5
TGTGCCAGCACTACGGGAGTAAAAGAGACCCAGTACTTC
CASTTGVKETQYF
>NA|TRBD1|TRBV7-9|TRBJ2-1
TGTGCCAGCAGCTCCCTCAGGGGACAGGGGTACAATGAGCAGTTCTTC
CASSSLRGQGYNEQFF
>NA|NA|TRBV29-1|TRBJ2-3
TGCAGCGTAAAACCGGGACTTCACACAGATACGCAGTATTTT
CSVKPGLHTDTQYF
>NA|NA|TRBV7-8|TRBJ2-7
TGTGCCAGCAGCTACGGCCCCTACGAGCAGTACTTC
CASSYGPYEQYF
>NA|TRBD2|TRBV10-3|TRBJ2-5
TGTGCCATCAGCCCAATGGGACTAGCGGGAGATCGAGAGACCCAGTACTTC
CAISPMGLAGDRETQYF
>NA|NA|TRBV18|TRBJ2-5
TGTGCCAGCTCACCGCCCGCCGAGACCCAGTACTTC
CASSPPAETQYF
>NA|NA|TRBV21-1|TRBJ2-2
TGTGCCAGCAGCGGACAAGGGACTGAGGCCGGGGAGCTGTTTTTT
CASSGQGTEAGELFF
>NA|TRBD1|TRBV5-1|TRBJ2-7
TGCGCCAGCAGCTCCCGACAGGGGAGCTACGAGCAGTACTTC
CASSSRQGSYEQYF
>NA|NA|TRBV28|TRBJ1-1
TGTGCTAGCAAGGAACAACCGAACACTGAAGCTTTCTTT
CASKEQPNTEAFF
>NA|TRBD2|TRBV5-1|TRBJ2-1
TGCGCCAGCAGCTCCCAGCGGGAGGCCAAACCTGAGCAGTTCTTC
CASSSQREAKPEQFF